These 19 T cell receptor beta chains were all obtained from the same sample, sequenced in a study of cytomegalovirus exposure and HLA in healthy donors. It was with 60 Vbeta and 13 Jbeta primers that the PCR ran. Profiling relied on immunoSEQ multiplex PCR, and the TCRdb table lists in-frame clones only, not all of them. The sample contains hundreds of thousands of clones, about 75% of which appear only once. The sequenced material came from PBMCs. The receptor source for this set is a woman aged 30 to 39 in good health and CMV-seronegative.

CDR3 DNA: TGTGCCAGCAGCAAACAGGGGAACACTGAAGCTTTCTTT. Encoded protein: CASSKQGNTEAFF. This chain uses TRBV6-5 with TRBJ1-1; D perhaps matches TRBD1 (6 bases). There are 13 residues in the CDR3. V lost 6 bases and J lost 1, with 9 bases in between. The germline CDR1 and CDR2 sequences are MNHEY and SVGAGI.

V and J are TRBV6-5 and TRBJ1-1, with no clear D. The germline CDR1 and CDR2 sequences are MNHEY and SVGAGI. This CDR3 has 12 amino acids. V was shortened by 5 bases and J by 4 bases, with 8 bases between the two germline ends. The chain's CDR3 is CASSAGLTEAFF. CDR3 sequence (DNA): TGTGCCAGCAGTGCTGGGCTCACTGAAGCTTTCTTT.

This clone was observed a few times. The J gene is TRBJ2-3, the V gene TRBV7-8, with TRBD2 matching over 10 bases. CDR3 length equals 19 residues. Trimming cost V 1 base and J 2 bases; bases outside gene matches: 12. Germline CDR1 reads SGHVS; CDR2 reads FQNEAQ. CDR3 amino acids: CASSLEHGLAGALTDTQYF. The CDR3 bases are TGTGCCAGCAGCTTAGAGCATGGGCTAGCGGGAGCCCTCACAGATACGCAGTATTTT.

In this sample, this clone turned up a few times. The genes are TRBV7-9 and TRBJ1-5, with TRBD1 matching over 9 bases. Germline CDR1 is SEHNR and CDR2 is FQNEAQ (reference sequence). Trimming took 4 bases from V and 4 from J; bases not matched to a gene: 5. The CDR3 is 15 amino acids. CDR3 coding DNA: TGTGCCAGCAGCTCGGACAGGGGAAGTAATCAGCCCCAGCATTTT. It is translated as CASSSDRGSNQPQHF.

This clone was recorded only once. The CDR3 nucleotides are TGCGCCAGCAGCCAAGTAAAGTGGGAGGCCACTGAAGCTTTCTTT. Amino acids: CASSQVKWEATEAFF. J is TRBJ1-1 and V is TRBV4-1; D is ambiguous. V was pared by 1 base and J by 4 bases, with 13 bases between. Germline CDR1 MGHRA, CDR2 YSYEKL. This CDR3 region has 15 residues.

A word on this clone: Other DNA sequences in the same sample also yield this CDR3. The chain combines TRBV2 with TRBJ1-1; 7 bases agree with TRBD1. The V gene end was trimmed by 7 bases and the J gene end by 1 base; junction bases not matched to a gene: 3. The CDR3 spans 13 residues. CDR1 and CDR2 from the germline V gene are SNHLY and FYNNEI. CDR3 nucleotide sequence: TGTGCCAGCACCGGGACAGCGAACACTGAAGCTTTCTTT. Its protein product is CASTGTANTEAFF.

The chain carries TRBV7-6 and TRBJ2-5; a weak D match, TRBD2 (6 bases). CDR1 and CDR2 (germline): SGHVS, FNYEAQ. Trimming shortened V by 5 bases and J by 4 bases, and 17 bases separated the two germline ends. This CDR3 has 15 residues. CDR3 DNA: TGTGCCAGCAGCCCGGGGACTCATAGTGGAGAGACCCAGTACTTC. This gives the protein CASSPGTHSGETQYF.

This clone was observed a handful of times. The chain carries TRBV19 and TRBJ1-5; TRBD1 might be the D (5 bases). Per the germline V gene, CDR1 is LNHDA and CDR2 is SQIVND (reference sequence). The CDR3 sequence is 13 residues long. Trimming pared 5 bases from V and 5 bases from J, leaving 10 bases between. The CDR3 protein is CASSSDRDQPQHF. The CDR3 nucleotides are TGTGCCAGTAGTTCTGACAGAGATCAGCCCCAGCATTTT.

This clone was recorded a few times. V and J are TRBV29-1 and TRBJ2-1; D ambiguous. The germline CDR1 and CDR2 sequences are SQVTM and ANQGSEA. The CDR3 is 13 amino acids. V dropped 6 bases and J dropped 6 bases, with 15 bases sitting between them. The CDR3 here is CSVLYTISNEQFF. The CDR3 DNA sequence: TGCAGCGTACTATATACTATTTCCAATGAGCAGTTCTTC.

This rearrangement joins TRBV5-6 to TRBJ2-7; D gene uncertain. The CDR3 extends over 14 amino acids. V was shortened by 0 bases and J by 2 bases, with 9 bases between the two germline ends. In germline, CDR1 is SGHDT, CDR2 YYEEEE. CDR3: CASSLGHFAYEQYF. In DNA, the CDR3 is TGTGCCAGCAGCTTGGGTCACTTCGCCTACGAGCAGTACTTC.

This chain joins TRBV5-1 and TRBJ2-2; 8 bases are a match to TRBD2. The trim removed 4 bases at V and 0 bases at J, leaving 8 bases unmatched. Germline V lookup: CDR1 SGHRS, CDR2 YFSETQ. The CDR3 totals 17 residues. Here the CDR3 DNA reads TGCGCCAGCAGCCTCTCGGGGGGGGTCCCGAACACCGGGGAGCTGTTTTTT. Translating it yields CASSLSGGVPNTGELFF.

The CDR3 spells CASSHTHLQGANYEQYF. The CDR3 DNA sequence: TGTGCCAGCAGCCATACACACCTACAGGGGGCGAACTACGAGCAGTACTTC. V and J are TRBV14 and TRBJ2-7, with TRBD1 matching 9 bases. The CDR3 spans 17 residues. Per the germline V gene, CDR1 is SGHDN and CDR2 is FVKESK. V was clipped by 3 bases and J by 3 bases; unmatched bases: 12.

This rearrangement joins TRBV7-9 to TRBJ1-1; D is unclear. This CDR3 spans 14 amino acids. Trimming stripped 4 bases from V and 1 base from J, with 10 bases between. Germline values: CDR1 SEHNR, CDR2 FQNEAQ (reference sequence). The CDR3 is CASSSPTRNTEAFF. CDR3 DNA sequence: TGTGCCAGCAGCTCCCCAACGAGGAACACTGAAGCTTTCTTT.

This chain connects TRBV30 to TRBJ1-2; D uncertain. Germline CDR1 GTSNPN, CDR2 SVGIG (reference sequence). V dropped 0 bases and J dropped 6 bases, with 17 bases sitting between them. CDR3 length: 15 residues. CDR3: CAWSVREGSKDGYTF. The CDR3 DNA is TGTGCCTGGAGTGTACGGGAAGGGAGTAAAGATGGCTACACCTTC. The variable domain in full, completed from reference TRBV30 and TRBJ1-2, reads SQTIHQWPATLVQPVGSPLSLECTVEGTSNPNLYWYRQAAGRGLQLLFYSVGIGQISSEVPQNLSASRPQDRQFILSSKKLLLSDSGFYLCAWSVREGSKDGYTFGSGTRLTVV.

V gene TRBV5-1 combines with J gene TRBJ2-6; 10 bases match TRBD1. The CDR3 has 19 amino acids. Germline assignment: CDR1 SGHRS and CDR2 YFSETQ. V dropped 2 bases and J dropped 0; count of bases not matched to a gene: 8. CDR3 protein: CASSFAGTGDFSGANVLTF. CDR3 in DNA: TGCGCCAGCAGCTTTGCCGGGACAGGGGACTTCTCTGGGGCCAACGTCCTGACTTTC.

This clone came up a few times. The chain combines TRBV6-5 with TRBJ1-2, with D tentatively TRBD1 (6 bases). Trimming shortened V by 6 bases and J by 11 bases, and 22 bases separated the two germline ends. Germline assignment: CDR1 MNHEY and CDR2 SVGAGI. There are 14 residues in the CDR3. CDR3 protein: CASRYIRGHYIYTF. CDR3 DNA sequence: TGTGCCAGCAGATACATTAGGGGACACTATATTTACACCTTC.

The chain couples TRBV2 to TRBJ1-1; D is ambiguous. Looked up from germline, CDR1 is SNHLY and CDR2 is FYNNEI. The CDR3 covers 12 residues. The V gene lost 5 bases and the J gene lost 7 bases, with 11 bases spanning the gap. CDR3 amino acids: CASSPDAGEAFF. In DNA, the CDR3 is TGTGCCAGCAGTCCAGACGCGGGTGAAGCTTTCTTT.

J is TRBJ2-1 and V is TRBV6-5; D perhaps matches TRBD1 (6 bases). From germline, CDR1 is MNHEY and CDR2 SVGAGI. V was clipped by 6 bases and J by 6 bases, with 12 bases between them. The CDR3 totals 13 residues. CDR3 nucleotide sequence: TGTGCCAGCAGCCCTACAGGGTCCAATGAGCAGTTCTTC. Translating it yields CASSPTGSNEQFF.

This clone has only one observation. The chain recombines TRBV13 with TRBJ2-1, with a possible D match to TRBD1 (6 bases). The CDR3 has 16 residues. The germline gives CDR1 PRHDT, CDR2 FYEKMQ (reference sequence). Deletions cut 5 bases from V and 0 bases from J, with 14 bases between. This CDR3 reads CASSKQGRSSYNEQFF. The DNA of the CDR3 is TGTGCCAGCAGCAAACAGGGAAGAAGCTCCTACAATGAGCAGTTCTTC.